This TCR beta chain appears in the sequencing data of a study of shared clonotypes between healthy human individuals. This CDR3 comprises 16 residues. Trimming shortened V by 0 bases and J by 0 bases, and 9 bases separated the two germline ends. The germline V gene encodes CDR1 SGHRS and CDR2 YFSETQ. Genomic DNA (from each subset) was split evenly across several immunoSEQ plates. Unsorted PBMCs provided DNA that was sequenced on ten immunoSEQ deep assay plates. The assay was immunoSEQ multiplex PCR, and TCRdb's table has in-frame clones only and misses some. Among fewer than 650,000 clones listed, 70% to 80% were seen once. The study drew its donors from healthy HIV-negative adults without recent acute infections or vaccinations. The table lists this clone with many counts. The same CDR3 arises from other DNA sequences in this sample as well.

Sequencing input: PBMCs. This TCR came from a woman between 40 and 50 years old in good health. Some clones in this sample may be carry-over from other donors' samples. The chain joins TRBV5-1 to TRBJ1-4; D remains unclear. The CDR3 spells CASSLGGQATNEKLFF. CDR3 DNA sequence: TGCGCCAGCAGCTTGGGAGGCCAGGCAACTAATGAAAAACTGTTTTTT. Looking up the rest from reference TRBV5-1 and TRBJ1-4 gives the full variable domain: KAGVTQTPRYLIKTRGQQVTLSCSPISGHRSVSWYQQTPGQGLQFLFEYFSETQRNKGNFPGRFSGRQFSNSRSEMNVSTLELGDSALYLCASSLGGQATNEKLFFGSGTQLSVL.